These T cell receptor beta chains were read from a single sample in a study of PD-L1 blockade in urothelial cancer. Data came from immunoSEQ multiplex PCR; TCRdb stores just in-frame clones and leaves some out. The sample records 86,000 or so clones, about 85% being singletons. Sequenced here: PBMCs, sampled around atezolizumab (anti-PD-L1) treatment. These receptors all come from a man between 60 and 75 years old with urothelial cancer. Each CDR3 is given with its conserved first and last residue. D genes are given only for firm matches. Size values are once, few and many counts, or a class for expanded clones, and some rows have none.

abundance	d_gene	v_gene	j_gene	CDR3nt	CDR3aa
.	.	TRBV28	TRBJ2-3	TGTGCCAGCAGTTTCGGGGCTAGCGGCACAGATACGCAGTATTTT	CASSFGASGTDTQYF
.	.	TRBV5-1	TRBJ2-7	TGCGCCAGCAGCTTGGGAACTTTCTACGAGCAGTACTTC	CASSLGTFYEQYF
.	.	TRBV27	TRBJ1-1	TGTGCCAGCAGTTTCAACCTGAGGACAGAGGAAGCTTTCTTT	CASSFNLRTEEAFF
.	TRBD1	TRBV13	TRBJ1-1	TGTGCCAGCAGCCAAGACAGGGTAGGGCTCACTGAAGCTTTCTTT	CASSQDRVGLTEAFF
.	.	TRBV5-8	TRBJ2-3	TGTGCCAGCAGCTTGAGGCAGGTATCGGATACGCAGTATTTT	CASSLRQVSDTQYF
.	.	TRBV7-3	TRBJ1-2	TGTGCCAGCAGCTTAACCTCCCGGGGAAACTATGGCTACACCTTC	CASSLTSRGNYGYTF
.	TRBD1	TRBV7-6	TRBJ2-1	TGTGCCAGCAGCCCCATCCCCCCCGGCCAGGGGGCGCTTTTGCGGAATGAGCAGTTCTTC	CASSPIPPGQGALLRNEQFF
.	.	TRBV19	TRBJ1-5	TGTGCCAGCATCGGCGGATCGGATTATAGCAATCAGCCCCAGCATTTT	CASIGGSDYSNQPQHF
.	TRBD1	TRBV6-1	TRBJ2-5	TGTGCCAGCACTGGTCCGGGACAGGGGAAGACCCAGTACTTC	CASTGPGQGKTQYF
.	TRBD1	TRBV7-8	TRBJ1-5	TGTGCCAGCAGCAGGACAGGGGTCGTAGCCCAGCCCCAGCATTTT	CASSRTGVVAQPQHF
.	TRBD1	TRBV2	TRBJ2-2	TGTGCCAGCAGGGCCGACAGGGGTATAGCCACCGGGGAGCTGTTTTTT	CASRADRGIATGELFF
.	TRBD2	TRBV4-1	TRBJ2-5	TGCGCCAGCAGCCAATGGGGGGGGGTAGCGGAAGAGACCCAGTACTTC	CASSQWGGVAEETQYF
.	TRBD1	TRBV5-1	TRBJ2-7	TGCGCCAGCAGCTTGGATGGGACAGGGGGTGAGCAGTACTTC	CASSLDGTGGEQYF
few	.	TRBV5-1	TRBJ2-7	TGCGCCAGCAGCTTCACAGGGTACTACGAGCAGTACTTC	CASSFTGYYEQYF
.	.	TRBV7-2	TRBJ1-1	TGTGCCAGCAGCCCCTCGCACAGGGTTAGTGAAGCTTTCTTT	CASSPSHRVSEAFF
.	TRBD2	TRBV15	TRBJ2-1	TGTGCCACCAGCAGAGGGCTAGCGGGAGAAATTGTCCGCAATGAGCAGTTCTTC	CATSRGLAGEIVRNEQFF
.	TRBD2	TRBV7-9	TRBJ2-2	TGTGCCAGCAGCTTCTCCGAGGGACTAGCGGTTACCGGGGAGCTGTTTTTT	CASSFSEGLAVTGELFF
.	TRBD2	TRBV27	TRBJ2-7	TGTGCCAGCAGGCCGTCGGGGGGGATCGCCTACGAGCAGTACTTC	CASRPSGGIAYEQYF
.	TRBD1	TRBV6-6	TRBJ2-1	TGTGCCACCATCCCGAACCCGACAGGGTCTGAGCAGTTCTTC	CATIPNPTGSEQFF
.	TRBD2	TRBV5-6	TRBJ2-5	TGTGCCAGCAGCCGGTCGGGACTAGTGAAGACCCAGTACTTC	CASSRSGLVKTQYF
.	.	TRBV4-1	TRBJ1-1	TGCGCCAGACTACCGATTTCGCCCCTATACACTGAAGCTTTCTTT	CARLPISPLYTEAFF
.	.	TRBV7-9	TRBJ2-7	TGTGCCAGCAGCTCCGGACAGACCTACGAGCAGTACTTC	CASSSGQTYEQYF
.	.	TRBV14	TRBJ2-3	TGTGCCAGCAGCCTTAGCCGTTTCGACCCTAGAAATACGCAGTATTTT	CASSLSRFDPRNTQYF
.	TRBD1	TRBV9	TRBJ1-2	TGTGCCAGCAGCGGATTACAGGGGGCGCACTATGGCTACACCTTC	CASSGLQGAHYGYTF
.	.	TRBV11-3	TRBJ2-5	TGTGCCAGCAGTTCCCGGACTATCGAAGAGACCCAGTACTTC	CASSSRTIEETQYF
.	.	TRBV9	TRBJ1-5	TGTGCCAGCAGCCTCGGGGGAGTGTCCGGCAATCAGCCCCAGCATTTT	CASSLGGVSGNQPQHF
medium-sized	TRBD1	TRBV28	TRBJ1-5	TGTGCCAGCAGTCTGGGACAGGGACACCAGCCCCAGCATTTT	CASSLGQGHQPQHF
.	TRBD2	TRBV14	TRBJ2-7	TGTGCCAGCAGCCGGGAGGGATACGAGCAGTACTTC	CASSREGYEQYF
.	.	TRBV4-1	TRBJ1-1	TGCGCCAGCAGCCTCACAGGGTGGCGCAGGGGGAACACTGAAGCTTTCTTT	CASSLTGWRRGNTEAFF
.	TRBD1	TRBV9	TRBJ2-7	TGTGCCAGCAGCGTAGAGGACAGGGGCTACGAGCAGTACTTC	CASSVEDRGYEQYF
.	.	TRBV4-3	TRBJ1-2	TGCGCCAGCAGCCCCGGCGGAGACTATGGCTACACCTTC	CASSPGGDYGYTF
once	TRBD1	TRBV20-1	TRBJ1-1	TGCAGTGCTTGGGACAGGGTCGCTTTCTTT	CSAWDRVAFF
.	TRBD1	TRBV5-6	TRBJ2-4	TGTGCCAGCAGCTTATCAGGGGGCCGGAACATTCAGTACTTC	CASSLSGGRNIQYF
.	TRBD1	TRBV29-1	TRBJ2-3	TGCAGCGTTGAAGTCCCGGGACAGGGCACAGATACGCAGTATTTT	CSVEVPGQGTDTQYF
once	.	TRBV28	TRBJ2-7	TGTGCCAGCAGGGGTGCGAGCAGGGACTACGAGCAGTACTTC	CASRGASRDYEQYF
.	.	TRBV5-1	TRBJ1-6	TGCGCCAGCAGCTTGGGAGCCGGGAGATCCCTCCACTTT	CASSLGAGRSLHF
.	TRBD2	TRBV19	TRBJ2-1	TGTGCCAGTAGTATAGAGCGGGAGGGCAATGAGCAGTTCTTC	CASSIEREGNEQFF
.	TRBD2	TRBV11-3	TRBJ2-1	TGTGCCAGCAGCTTAACGGGAGGGCAGGAAGAGCAGTTCTTC	CASSLTGGQEEQFF
.	.	TRBV5-1	TRBJ1-5	TGCGCCAGCAGCTTGAGTGAGAATCAGCCCCAGCATTTT	CASSLSENQPQHF
.	.	TRBV2	TRBJ1-6	TGTGCCAGCAGTGTCAGGGCACCCCTCCACTTT	CASSVRAPLHF
.	TRBD1	TRBV5-1	TRBJ1-1	TGCGCCAGCAGCTACAGGGGTTTCGGGGCTTTCTTT	CASSYRGFGAFF
.	.	TRBV30	TRBJ2-4	TGTGCCTGGAGCGCTCGGACAGTAGCCAAAAACATTCAGTACTTC	CAWSARTVAKNIQYF
.	.	TRBV27	TRBJ1-1	TGTGCCAGCAGTTTAAACGGAGGCAGGAACACTGAAGCTTTCTTT	CASSLNGGRNTEAFF
.	TRBD2	TRBV5-1	TRBJ2-6	TGCGCCAGCAGCTTGGGACTAGCATCTGGGGCCAACGTCCTGACTTTC	CASSLGLASGANVLTF
once	.	TRBV7-2	TRBJ1-2	TGTGCCAGCAGCTTAGCCTTCACAGGCTATGGCTACACCTTC	CASSLAFTGYGYTF